The 24 T cell receptor beta chains listed next were all sequenced from one sample in a study of T cells after posttransplantation cyclophosphamide. The assay was immunoSEQ multiplex PCR, and TCRdb's table has in-frame clones only and misses some. The sample is made up of about 7,700 clones, none counted only once. Cyclophosphamide on days +3 and +4 followed busulfan-fludarabine conditioning and a marrow graft. Sequenced material: PBMCs, taken 94 days after allogeneic stem cell transplant with posttransplant cyclophosphamide. The receptors come from a female patient in her 60s who received an allogeneic stem cell transplant from an unrelated donor, was CMV-positive, and had acute GVHD only. Some of the T cells might come from the graft donor.

This clone has a handful of counts. The CDR3: CASSTAGVPISGANVLTF. CDR3 DNA: TGTGCCAGCAGTACGGCAGGAGTTCCCATCTCTGGGGCCAACGTCCTGACTTTC. The chain employs TRBV28 and TRBJ2-6; D remains ambiguous. The length of the CDR3 is 18 residues. Trimming shortened V by 5 bases and J by 0 bases, and 17 bases separated the two germline ends. Germline values: CDR1 MDHEN, CDR2 SYDVKM.

There are a few counts of this clone. This chain connects TRBV11-2 to TRBJ2-7; TRBD1 matches at 7 bases. V was clipped by 4 bases and J by 0 bases; unmatched bases: 6. This CDR3 has 15 amino acids. CDR1 and CDR2 (germline): SGHAT, FQNNGV. CDR3 DNA: TGTGCCAGCAGCTCACCGGACAGGCCCTCCTACGAGCAGTACTTC. Amino acid sequence: CASSSPDRPSYEQYF.

This clone occurred many times. The chain is built from TRBV28 and TRBJ2-3; weak D call: TRBD2 (5 bases). Trimming took off 2 bases at V and 2 bases at J, with 11 bases between the two ends. The CDR3 consists of 15 residues. Per germline, CDR1 MDHEN and CDR2 SYDVKM. The CDR3 here is CASSLQLAATDTQYF. In nucleotides, the CDR3 is TGTGCCAGCAGTTTACAGCTAGCAGCCACAGATACGCAGTATTTT.

Ten or more counts support this clone. The chain combines TRBV11-3 with TRBJ2-5; TRBD1 matches 8 bases. The CDR3 has 14 residues. Looked up from germline, CDR1 is SGHNT and CDR2 is YENEEA. Trimming at V came to 7 bases and at J to 6 bases, leaving 10 bases not matched to a gene. CDR3 DNA: TGTGCCAGCAAGACAGGGGCCGATGGAAAGACCCAGTACTTC. As protein: CASKTGADGKTQYF. The complete variable domain, with remaining parts taken from reference TRBV11-3 and TRBJ2-5, reads EAGVVQSPRYKIIEKKQPVAFWCNPISGHNTLYWYLQNLGQGPELLIRYENEEAVDDSQLPKDRFSAERLKGVDSTLKIQPAELGDSAVYLCASKTGADGKTQYFGPGTRLLVL.

This clone was counted only a few times. This chain links TRBV24-1 with TRBJ2-3; D is perhaps TRBD2 (6 bases). Germline CDR1 reads KGHDR; CDR2 reads SFDVKD. The germline V and J ends were trimmed by 3 bases and 1 base, with 13 bases remaining between them. There are 16 residues in the CDR3. CDR3: CATSDPGRKGTDTQYF. CDR3 in DNA: TGTGCCACCAGTGATCCAGGGAGGAAGGGCACAGATACGCAGTATTTT.

By proportion, this clone is medium-sized. The rearrangement uses TRBV28 and TRBJ2-7, with D tentatively TRBD1 (6 bases). This CDR3 has 14 residues. Per germline, CDR1 MDHEN and CDR2 SYDVKM. Trimming cost V 0 bases and J 2 bases, with 8 bases left between them. CDR3 protein: CASSLWGAAYEQYF. The DNA for the CDR3 is TGTGCCAGCAGTTTATGGGGGGCTGCCTACGAGCAGTACTTC. Supplemented by reference TRBV28 and TRBJ2-7, the full variable domain reads DVKVTQSSRYLVKRTGEKVFLECVQDMDHENMFWYRQDPGLGLRLIYFSYDVKMKEKGDIPEGYSVSREKKERFSLILESASTNQTSMYLCASSLWGAAYEQYFGPGTRLTVT.

This clone was found many times. The J gene is TRBJ1-3, the V gene TRBV7-2; TRBD1 matches 8 bases. This CDR3 contains 16 residues. V shed 5 bases, J shed 0 bases, and the junction held 6 bases outside the gene matches. Per germline, CDR1 SGHTA and CDR2 FQGNSA. The CDR3 DNA is TGTGCCAGCAGCACGCACAGGGGGAACTCTGGAAACACCATATATTTT. This encodes CASSTHRGNSGNTIYF. The full variable domain, in which reference TRBV7-2 and TRBJ1-3 provide the parts outside the CDR3, is GAGVSQSPSNKVTEKGKDVELRCDPISGHTALYWYRQSLGQGLEFLIYFQGNSAPDKSGLPSDRFSAERTGGSVSTLTIQRTQQEDSAVYLCASSTHRGNSGNTIYFGEGSWLTVV.

This clone came up many times. The rearrangement links TRBV6-5 to TRBJ2-2; 8 nucleotides align to TRBD1. V trimming: 5 bases; J trimming: 5 bases; junction bases outside the gene matches: 7. The CDR3 sequence is 15 residues long. The germline gives CDR1 MNHEY, CDR2 SVGAGI. The DNA for the CDR3 is TGTGCCAGCAGTATCAGGGGGCTCAGGACCGGGGAGCTGTTTTTT. Amino acids: CASSIRGLRTGELFF.

This clone was seen many times. V gene TRBV7-8 combines with J gene TRBJ1-3, with TRBD1 as a possible D gene (5 bases). Germline CDR1 reads SGHVS; CDR2 reads FQNEAQ. This CDR3 comprises 15 residues. V dropped 1 base and J dropped 3 bases, with 10 bases sitting between them. CDR3 loop: CASSLVQGYGNTIYF. The DNA of the CDR3 is TGTGCCAGCAGCTTAGTTCAGGGATATGGAAACACCATATATTTT.

This clone was counted many times. This sequence joins TRBV10-1 and TRBJ2-6, with D unclear. Germline V CDR1 and CDR2: WNHNN, SYGVQD (reference sequence). V dropped 4 bases and J dropped 0 bases, with 7 bases sitting between them. CDR3 length: 15 residues. The CDR3 DNA reads TGCGCCAGCAGTGCACAGTTCTCTGGGGCCAACGTCCTGACTTTC. It codes for CASSAQFSGANVLTF.

Ten or more counts support this clone. The chain couples TRBV5-1 to TRBJ2-5; TRBD1 agrees at 9 bases. After removal of 2 bases from V and 5 bases from J, the junction contained 7 bases not matched to a gene. The CDR3 covers 15 residues. Per germline, CDR1 SGHRS and CDR2 YFSETQ. CDR3 nucleotide sequence: TGCGCCAGCAGCTTTGGACAGGGGAAGGGGGAGACCCAGTACTTC. Translated: CASSFGQGKGETQYF.

This clone is classed as medium-sized. The V and J genes are TRBV6-1 and TRBJ2-1, with D tentatively TRBD1 (5 bases). Trimming stripped 2 bases from V and 15 bases from J, with 20 bases between. Germline CDR1 is MNHNS and CDR2 is SASEGT. This CDR3 is built from 14 residues. The CDR3 loop is CASSETPPQGPGFF. The CDR3 DNA sequence: TGTGCCAGCAGTGAAACCCCTCCTCAGGGCCCTGGGTTCTTC.

This clone was counted at least ten times. The chain recombines TRBV6-5 with TRBJ2-2, with TRBD1 matching 7 bases. With 5 bases clipped from V and 2 bases from J, the junction kept 5 bases outside the gene matches. This CDR3 is built from 15 residues. Germline assignment: CDR1 MNHEY and CDR2 SVGAGI. CDR3 protein: CASSPTGINTGELFF. As DNA, the CDR3 is TGTGCCAGCAGTCCGACAGGGATTAACACCGGGGAGCTGTTTTTT.

This clone was detected many times. This chain links TRBV7-2 with TRBJ2-7; D possibly corresponds to TRBD2 (6 bases). The CDR3 contains 11 residues. Trimming shortened V by 4 bases and J by 9 bases, and 10 bases separated the two germline ends. From germline, CDR1 is SGHTA and CDR2 FQGNSA. The CDR3 loop is CASSSMGGQYF. CDR3 nucleotides: TGTGCCAGCAGCTCCATGGGGGGGCAGTACTTC.

At least ten counts were recorded for this clone. J is TRBJ2-3 and V is TRBV28; D assignment may be TRBD1 or TRBD2 (5 bases each). CDR3 length: 16 residues. V was shortened by 1 base and J by 5 bases, with 16 bases between the two germline ends. Germline CDR1 reads MDHEN; CDR2 reads SYDVKM. Written as DNA, the CDR3 is TGTGCCAGCAGTTTATTAGGGGAGATTAAAGGAGATACGCAGTATTTT. Its translation is CASSLLGEIKGDTQYF.

This clone has ten or more counts. The CDR3 loop reads CASSHGADRGPGLTYEQYF. For the CDR3, the DNA is TGTGCCAGCAGCCATGGCGCGGACAGGGGCCCGGGACTCACCTACGAGCAGTACTTC. The V gene is TRBV5-5, the J gene TRBJ2-7, with 9 bases lining up with TRBD1. V lost 4 bases to trimming and J lost 2 bases; unmatched junction nucleotides: 19. Germline V gene sequence: CDR1 SGHKS, CDR2 YYEKEE (reference sequence). The CDR3 length is 19 residues.

This chain connects TRBV7-3 to TRBJ2-7; 13 positions agree with TRBD2. Germline CDR1 reads SGHTA; CDR2 reads FQGTGA. This CDR3 contains 15 residues. V dropped 5 bases and J dropped 5; count of bases not matched to a gene: 6. The CDR3 DNA sequence: TGTGCCAGCAGCCCCAGGACTAGCGGGAGCCACGAGCAGTACTTC. Translation gives CASSPRTSGSHEQYF.

V and J are TRBV9 and TRBJ2-5; 9 bases agree with TRBD1. V trimming: 4 bases; J trimming: 5 bases; junction bases outside the gene matches: 9. Germline V gene lookup returns CDR1 SGDLS and CDR2 YYNGEE. The CDR3 consists of 15 residues. The CDR3 region is CASSRITGGQETQYF. The CDR3 DNA sequence: TGTGCCAGCAGCAGGATCACAGGGGGCCAGGAGACCCAGTACTTC.

This clone was picked up many times. The V gene is TRBV6-1, the J gene TRBJ1-5; tentative D call: TRBD1 (6 bases). The CDR3 loop spans 15 amino acids. CDR1 and CDR2 from the germline V gene are MNHNS and SASEGT. V was clipped by 4 bases and J by 5 bases, with 15 bases between them. In DNA form, the CDR3 reads TGTGCCAGCAGTGGAACAGACAGGAGGCATCAGCCCCAGCATTTT. Translating gives CASSGTDRRHQPQHF.

At least ten counts were recorded for this clone. This chain connects TRBV6-6 to TRBJ1-2, with 7 positions matching TRBD1. The V gene's germline CDR1 is MNHNY and CDR2 SVGAGI (reference sequence). The junction had 4 bases not matched to a gene; V was cut back by 5 bases and J by 1 base. The CDR3 extends over 14 amino acids. CDR3 nucleotides: TGTGCCAGCAGTACCGGACAGGTTAACTATGGCTACACCTTC. It codes for CASSTGQVNYGYTF.

This clone was seen ten or more times. CDR3 sequence: CASSLGTGTYYGYTF. DNA for the CDR3: TGTGCCAGCAGTTTGGGGACAGGGACCTACTATGGCTACACCTTC. The rearrangement joins TRBV28 to TRBJ1-2; 9 bases are a match to TRBD1. Germline CDR1 MDHEN, CDR2 SYDVKM. The trim removed 3 bases at V and 3 bases at J, leaving 5 bases unmatched. This CDR3 is built from 15 residues.

This clone was observed at least ten times. V is TRBV4-1 and J is TRBJ1-1; the D gene is possibly TRBD1 (6 bases). With 2 bases removed from V and 1 base from J, the gap between germline ends came to 17 bases. This CDR3 region has 17 residues. Germline V gene sequence: CDR1 MGHRA, CDR2 YSYEKL. The CDR3 bases are TGCGCCAGCAGCCAACAACCAAGGGGGACGGGGAACACTGAAGCTTTCTTT. Its translation is CASSQQPRGTGNTEAFF.

This clone was recorded at least ten times. The chain recombines TRBV9 with TRBJ1-1; D may be TRBD1 (6 bases). This CDR3 region has 13 residues. The germline gives CDR1 SGDLS, CDR2 YYNGEE. Deletions cut 0 bases from V and 6 bases from J, with 9 bases between. CDR3 nucleotides: TGTGCCAGCAGCGTAGGCGGGGGCTCTGAAGCTTTCTTT. This translates into CASSVGGGSEAFF.

There are many counts of this clone. For the CDR3, the DNA is TGTGCCAGCTCACCCCTCCTTCAGGACACCATATATTTT. This translates into CASSPLLQDTIYF. The chain is built from TRBV18 and TRBJ1-3; D is undetermined. CDR3 length: 13 residues. The germline V gene encodes CDR1 KGHSH and CDR2 LQKENI. V lost 3 bases and J 8 bases, leaving 11 bases between the germline ends. The full variable domain, with the rest looked up from reference TRBV18 and TRBJ1-3, is NAGVMQNPRHLVRRRGQEARLRCSPMKGHSHVYWYRQLPEEGLKFMVYLQKENIIDESGMPKERFSAEFPKEGPSILRIQQVVRGDSAAYFCASSPLLQDTIYFGEGSWLTVV.